This T cell receptor beta chain was obtained from a study of CD8+CD57+ T cells in acquired aplastic anemia. Study-level information: The study obtained an average of approximately 2.9 ug of DNA from sorted CD4+ and CD8+ cells. Average CD4+ read depth in healthy donors was around 10 million reads.

It was genomic DNA that served as the template for profiling TCR beta VDJ and CDR3. One entry per CDR3 protein results from TCRdb running MiXCR on the reads. Of roughly 130,000 distinct CDR3 sequences listed, 48% are singletons. Study outcomes and limitations: Patients and controls were found to share twenty-nine CD8+ CDR3 sequences. With respect to CD8+ Simpson's diversity, patients and controls did not differ significantly.

Points on this clonotype: The antigen is undetermined.

The germline CDR1 and CDR2 sequences are LNHDA and SQIVND (reference sequence). Trimming removed 1 base at V and 14 bases at J, with 15 bases between. The CDR3 loop spans 13 amino acids. Material: sorted CD4+, CD8+, or CD8+CD57+ T cells (not recorded which) from PBMCs. The chain is built from TRBV19 and TRBJ1-5; tentatively, D is TRBD1 (6 bases). This TCR derives from a human donor in good health, serving as a control. DNA for the CDR3: TGTGCCAGTAGTATAGGTTTGGGGGCCAATGAGCATTTT. This encodes CASSIGLGANEHF. Full variable domain (remainder filled in from reference TRBV19 and TRBJ1-5): DGGITQSPKYLFRKEGQNVTLSCEQNLNHDAMYWYRQDPGQGLRLIYYSQIVNDFQKGDIAEGYSVSREKKESFPLTVTSAQKNPTAFYLCASSIGLGANEHFGDGTRLSIL.